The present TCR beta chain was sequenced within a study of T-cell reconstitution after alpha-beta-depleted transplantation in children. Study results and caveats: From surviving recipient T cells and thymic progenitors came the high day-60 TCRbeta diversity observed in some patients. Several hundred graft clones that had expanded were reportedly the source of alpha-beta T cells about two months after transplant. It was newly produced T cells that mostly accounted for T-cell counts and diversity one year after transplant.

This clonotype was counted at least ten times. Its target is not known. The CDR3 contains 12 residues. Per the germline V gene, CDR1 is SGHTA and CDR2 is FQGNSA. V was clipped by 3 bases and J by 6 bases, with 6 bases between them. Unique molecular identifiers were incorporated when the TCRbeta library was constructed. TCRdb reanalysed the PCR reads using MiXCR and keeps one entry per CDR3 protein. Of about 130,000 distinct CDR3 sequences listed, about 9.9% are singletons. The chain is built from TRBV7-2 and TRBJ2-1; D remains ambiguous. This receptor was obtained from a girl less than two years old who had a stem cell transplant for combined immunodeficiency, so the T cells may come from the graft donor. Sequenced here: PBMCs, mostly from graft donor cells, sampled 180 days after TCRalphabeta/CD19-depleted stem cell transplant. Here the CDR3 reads CASSFLVNEQFF. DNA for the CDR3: TGTGCCAGCAGCTTCCTCGTCAATGAGCAGTTCTTC.